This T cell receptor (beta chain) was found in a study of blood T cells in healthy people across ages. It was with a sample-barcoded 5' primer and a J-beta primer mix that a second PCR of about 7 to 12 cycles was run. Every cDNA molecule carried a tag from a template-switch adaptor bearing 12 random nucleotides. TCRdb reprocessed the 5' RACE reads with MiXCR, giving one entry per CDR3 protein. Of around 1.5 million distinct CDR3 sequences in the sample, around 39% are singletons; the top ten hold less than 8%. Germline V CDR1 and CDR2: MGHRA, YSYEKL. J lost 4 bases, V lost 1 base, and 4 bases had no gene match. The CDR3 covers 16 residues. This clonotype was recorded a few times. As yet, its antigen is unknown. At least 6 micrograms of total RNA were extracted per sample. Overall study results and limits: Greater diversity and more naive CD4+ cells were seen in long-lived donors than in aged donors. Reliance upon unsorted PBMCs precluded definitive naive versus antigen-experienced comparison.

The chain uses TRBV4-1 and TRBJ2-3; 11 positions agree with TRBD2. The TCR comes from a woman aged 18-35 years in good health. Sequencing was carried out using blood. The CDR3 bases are TGCGCCAGCAGCCAAGTAGCGGGAGGGAGTTCAGATACGCAGTATTTT. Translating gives CASSQVAGGSSDTQYF.